This T cell receptor (beta chain) was obtained from a study of tissue T cells after allogeneic stem cell transplantation. Findings and caveats of the study: Motif-based clustering found tissue-specific repertoire signatures shared across patients, though few clones were shared. Within patients, tissue anatomy strongly shaped TCR repertoire composition.

Sequencing of TCRbeta CDR3 at survey depth gave sequences and template counts. TCRdb's copy holds only in-frame clones and misses some; the assay was immunoSEQ multiplex PCR. Here the sample spans more than 40,000 clones, approximately 73% being singletons. Points on this clone: No antigen is known for it. Genes and germline are mouse.

The TCR originated in a pool of C57BL/6 mice in good health. Source material: sorted cells pooled from one or two spleens.

The part of the CDR3 DNA that was read is TGTGCCAGCAGCCCCAGGGCTTATAACAACCAGGCTCCGCTT. It yields the protein CASSPRAYNNQAPL. The CDR3, in full, reads CASSPRAYNNQAPLF. This chain connects TRBV3 to TRBJ1-5; maybe TRBD1 (5 bases). The sequence runs out 1 residue before the end of the CDR3; the remainder is reconstructed from the germline J gene. Trimming took off 5 bases at V and 0 bases at J, with 11 bases between the two ends. CDR1 SNHLY and CDR2 FYNGKV come from the germline V gene (reference sequence). The CDR3 is 15 amino acids.